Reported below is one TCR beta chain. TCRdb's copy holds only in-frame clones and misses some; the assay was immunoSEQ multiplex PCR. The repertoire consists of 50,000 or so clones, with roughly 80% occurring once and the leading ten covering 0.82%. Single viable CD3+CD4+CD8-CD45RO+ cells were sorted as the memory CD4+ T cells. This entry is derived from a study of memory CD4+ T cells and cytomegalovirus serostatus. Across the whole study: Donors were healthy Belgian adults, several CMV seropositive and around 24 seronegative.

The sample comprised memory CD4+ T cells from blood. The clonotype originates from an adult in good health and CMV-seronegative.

The CDR3 sequence is CASSTQGGADEKLFF. CDR3 DNA: TGCGCCAGCAGCACTCAAGGGGGCGCGGATGAAAAACTGTTTTTT. The chain links TRBV5-1 to TRBJ1-4; TRBD1 matches at 7 bases. The V gene end was trimmed by 4 bases and the J gene end by 6 bases; junction bases not matched to a gene: 9. Germline CDR1 SGHRS, CDR2 YFSETQ. This CDR3 has 15 residues.